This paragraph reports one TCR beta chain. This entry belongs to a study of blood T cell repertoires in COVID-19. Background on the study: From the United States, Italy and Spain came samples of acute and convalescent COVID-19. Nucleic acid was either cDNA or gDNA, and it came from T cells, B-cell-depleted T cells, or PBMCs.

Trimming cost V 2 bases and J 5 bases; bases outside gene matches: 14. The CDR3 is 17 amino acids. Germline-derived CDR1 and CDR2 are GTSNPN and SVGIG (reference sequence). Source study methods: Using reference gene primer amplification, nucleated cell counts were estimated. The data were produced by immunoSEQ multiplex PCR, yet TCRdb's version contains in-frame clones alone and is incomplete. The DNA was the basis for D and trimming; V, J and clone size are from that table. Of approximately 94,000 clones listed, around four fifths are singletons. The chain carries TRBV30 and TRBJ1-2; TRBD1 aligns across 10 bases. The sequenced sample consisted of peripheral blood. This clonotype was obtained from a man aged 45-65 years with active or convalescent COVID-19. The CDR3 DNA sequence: TGTGCCTGGAGTAAATCCGGGACAGGGGCGTACTTATATGGCTACACCTTC. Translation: CAWSKSGTGAYLYGYTF.